The 19 T cell receptor beta chains listed next were all sequenced from one sample in a study of shared clonotypes between healthy human individuals. Profiled with immunoSEQ multiplex PCR; TCRdb holds only in-frame clones, not every one. The data hold over a million clones, with around 95% observed a single time. Specimen: naive CD4+ T cells sorted from blood. Specified subset: CD45RA+ positively selected. The origin of the receptors is a man aged 25 to 40 in good health.

This clone came up once. The chain employs TRBV10-2 and TRBJ2-2, with D hard to call. The CDR3 totals 12 residues. CDR1 is WSHSY and CDR2 is SAAADI in the germline V gene. The V end was cut by 6 bases, the J end by 4 bases, with 6 bases between. The CDR3 region is CASRDGTGELFF. CDR3 coding DNA: TGCGCCAGCAGGGACGGCACCGGGGAGCTGTTTTTT.

This rearrangement joins TRBV10-2 to TRBJ2-1, with D perhaps being TRBD1 or TRBD2 (7 bases each). V shed 6 bases and J shed 8 bases, with 23 bases lying between them. The CDR3 extends over 16 amino acids. Per the germline V gene, CDR1 is WSHSY and CDR2 is SAAADI. The CDR3 DNA reads as TGCGCCAGCAGGAGACCCGAGACAGGGAGGGCGCATGAGCAGTTCTTC. It specifies CASRRPETGRAHEQFF.

The chain uses TRBV6-6 and TRBJ2-1; 12 nucleotides line up with TRBD2. V was clipped by 6 bases and J by 9 bases; unmatched bases: 9. This CDR3 has 15 residues. The germline CDR1 and CDR2 sequences are MNHNY and SVGAGI (reference sequence). The CDR3 is CASRGTSGRQGEQFF. The DNA of the CDR3 is TGTGCCAGCAGGGGGACTAGCGGGCGCCAGGGTGAGCAGTTCTTC.

This sequence joins TRBV10-1 and TRBJ2-7; 8 bases are shared with TRBD1. CDR3 size: 17 residues. Germline V lookup: CDR1 WNHNN, CDR2 SYGVQD (reference sequence). J lost 7 bases, V lost 4 bases, and 18 bases had no gene match. Here the CDR3 DNA reads TGCGCCAGCAGTGGTGGTGGCGAGGGGACAGGTGGAGGAGAGCAGTACTTC. Encoded protein: CASSGGGEGTGGGEQYF.

V is TRBV30 and J is TRBJ1-5; 7 nucleotides line up with TRBD1. With 2 bases clipped from V and 3 bases from J, the junction kept 7 bases outside the gene matches. Germline V lookup: CDR1 GTSNPN, CDR2 SVGIG (reference sequence). The CDR3 spans 15 residues. In DNA, the CDR3 is TGTGCCTGGAGTAGGGGGACAGTAGACAATCAGCCCCAGCATTTT. Its translation is CAWSRGTVDNQPQHF.

The rearrangement joins TRBV25-1 to TRBJ2-1; 9 positions agree with TRBD2. This CDR3 comprises 14 residues. Germline CDR1 and CDR2: MGHDK and SYGVNS. After removal of 4 bases from V and 8 bases from J, the junction contained 6 bases not matched to a gene. The CDR3 reads CASSVASGVYEQFF. The CDR3 nucleotides are TGTGCCAGCAGTGTGGCTAGCGGGGTCTATGAGCAGTTCTTC.

The chain links TRBV4-2 to TRBJ2-2, with 9 bases lining up with TRBD2. With V trimmed by 5 bases and J by 4 bases, 5 bases remained unmatched. Germline V lookup: CDR1 LGHNA, CDR2 YNFKEQ. The length of the CDR3 is 15 residues. The CDR3 sequence is CASSASGTVTGELFF. CDR3 nucleotide sequence: TGTGCCAGCAGCGCTAGCGGGACCGTCACCGGGGAGCTGTTTTTT.

This rearrangement joins TRBV29-1 to TRBJ2-1, with 12 bases lining up with TRBD2. Trimming cost V 7 bases and J 4 bases; bases outside gene matches: 8. CDR1 is SQVTM, CDR2 ANQGSEA, per germline. The CDR3 runs 15 residues. The CDR3 DNA is TGCAGCGCCCTCGGGACTAGCGGGTTGTACAATGAGCAGTTCTTC. It codes for CSALGTSGLYNEQFF.

As DNA, the CDR3 is TGTGCCAGCTCACCACTCAGGGGAAGCGCCAAATACGAGCAGTACTTC. It encodes CASSPLRGSAKYEQYF. The rearrangement joins TRBV18 to TRBJ2-7; TRBD1 is a possible D gene (6 bases). Germline lookup yields CDR1 KGHSH and CDR2 LQKENI. V gave up 1 base and J gave up 4 bases, with 17 bases separating them. The CDR3 is 16 residues long. Based on the CDR3 plus reference TRBV18 and TRBJ2-7, the full variable domain is NAGVMQNPRHLVRRRGQEARLRCSPMKGHSHVYWYRQLPEEGLKFMVYLQKENIIDESGMPKERFSAEFPKEGPSILRIQQVVRGDSAAYFCASSPLRGSAKYEQYFGPGTRLTVT.

This chain links TRBV6-1 with TRBJ2-7; tentatively, D is TRBD1 or TRBD2 (5 bases each). CDR3 length equals 12 residues. V lost 7 bases and J lost 6, with 13 bases in between. Per germline, CDR1 MNHNS and CDR2 SASEGT. The CDR3 bases are TGTGCCAGCACTTTTGGGGGTGGCGAGCAGTACTTC. The encoded protein is CASTFGGGEQYF.

About this clone: Additional DNA sequences in this sample encode the identical CDR3. The J gene is TRBJ2-1, the V gene TRBV5-1; D is unclear. This CDR3 is 11 amino acids long. Looked up from germline, CDR1 is SGHRS and CDR2 is YFSETQ. The germline V and J ends were trimmed by 5 bases and 7 bases, with 7 bases remaining between them. In nucleotides, the CDR3 is TGCGCCAGCAGTCTAGAAAATGAGCAGTTCTTC. Translated, it gives CASSLENEQFF.

This chain uses TRBV30 with TRBJ1-2; D perhaps matches TRBD1 (5 bases). Germline values: CDR1 GTSNPN, CDR2 SVGIG (reference sequence). This CDR3 is built from 15 residues. V was shortened by 4 bases and J by 6 bases, with 21 bases between the two germline ends. The CDR3 reads CAWTRAGTSLNGYTF. CDR3 coding DNA: TGTGCCTGGACCCGGGCCGGGACTTCACTAAATGGCTACACCTTC.

The J gene is TRBJ2-7, the V gene TRBV10-2; the D gene is possibly TRBD2 (5 bases). V dropped 6 bases and J dropped 4 bases, with 7 bases sitting between them. This CDR3 comprises 11 residues. In germline, CDR1 is WSHSY, CDR2 SAAADI. The CDR3 here is CASSEGYEQYF. The CDR3 DNA reads as TGCGCCAGCAGCGAGGGATACGAGCAGTACTTC.

J is TRBJ1-2 and V is TRBV29-1; D is unresolved. Trimming removed 1 base from V and 0 bases from J, with 18 bases in between. Per germline, CDR1 SQVTM and CDR2 ANQGSEA. This CDR3 has 17 amino acids. Here the CDR3 reads CSVEVQSSTDSNYGYTF. In DNA form, the CDR3 reads TGCAGCGTTGAAGTTCAATCGTCCACCGATTCTAACTATGGCTACACCTTC.

The V and J genes are TRBV6-5 and TRBJ2-2; TRBD1 might be the D (6 bases). V was shortened by 2 bases and J by 2 bases, with 9 bases between the two germline ends. The CDR3 runs 15 residues. CDR1 and CDR2 from the germline V gene are MNHEY and SVGAGI. As DNA, the CDR3 is TGTGCCAGCAGTTACGCAGGGGCAAACACCGGGGAGCTGTTTTTT. It is translated as CASSYAGANTGELFF.

The V call is TRBV19, the J call TRBJ2-2; the D call may be TRBD1 or TRBD2 (5 bases each). CDR3 length equals 14 residues. V was clipped by 6 bases and J by 4 bases, with 12 bases between them. Germline loops: CDR1 LNHDA, CDR2 SQIVND (reference sequence). This CDR3 reads CASREGTGTGELFF. The CDR3 DNA reads TGTGCCAGTAGAGAAGGGACGGGCACCGGGGAGCTGTTTTTT.

This chain links TRBV4-3 with TRBJ2-1, with TRBD2 matching 7 bases. The trim removed 2 bases at V and 5 bases at J, leaving 3 bases unmatched. CDR3 length: 14 amino acids. Germline V gene data show CDR1 as LGHNA and CDR2 as YSLEER. CDR3 bases: TGCGCCAGCAGCCAATCCCTAGCGGACAATGAGCAGTTCTTC. It encodes CASSQSLADNEQFF.

The chain joins TRBV19 to TRBJ1-5; D perhaps matches TRBD1 (6 bases). Germline V lookup: CDR1 LNHDA, CDR2 SQIVND (reference sequence). This CDR3 is 14 amino acids long. V lost 0 bases, J lost 12 bases, and 15 bases lay in between. In nucleotides, the CDR3 is TGTGCCAGTAGTATAGATCGGCTCCGGACAGACCAGCATTTT. It is translated as CASSIDRLRTDQHF.

V is TRBV27 and J is TRBJ2-1; TRBD1 aligns across 10 bases. This CDR3 comprises 13 residues. Germline CDR1 MNHEY, CDR2 SMNVEV (reference sequence). The ends lost 10 bases at V and 8 bases at J; junction bases unmatched: 8. In nucleotides, the CDR3 is TGTGCCACTTTGGACAGGGGGGGGGATGAGCAGTTCTTC. Its translation is CATLDRGGDEQFF.